This T cell receptor beta chain was profiled in a study of blood T cell repertoires in COVID-19. The CDR3 contains 17 residues. The ends lost 6 bases at V and 7 bases at J; junction bases unmatched: 14. CDR1 is SGHAT and CDR2 is FQNNGV in the germline V gene. In this sample, this clone turned up once. Under the authors' procedure: Reference gene primer amplification gave nucleated cell count estimates. The assay was immunoSEQ multiplex PCR, and TCRdb's table has in-frame clones only and misses some. The D gene and trimming were derived from the DNA, and the V and J assignments and clone size from that table. This table has 300,000 to 400,000 clones, 88% appearing once.

This chain links TRBV11-2 with TRBJ2-1, with TRBD2 matching over 11 bases. This receptor was obtained from a woman between 70 and 85 years old with COVID-19, enrolled during active disease. The sequenced material came from peripheral blood. The CDR3 here is CASRSISGGANGNEQFF. The CDR3 coding sequence is TGTGCCAGCAGGTCCATTAGCGGGGGGGCGAATGGTAATGAGCAGTTCTTC. Drawing the rest from reference TRBV11-2 and TRBJ2-1, the complete variable domain is EAGVAQSPRYKIIEKRQSVAFWCNPISGHATLYWYQQILGQGPKLLIQFQNNGVVDDSQLPKDRFSAERLKGVDSTLKIQPAKLEDSAVYLCASRSISGGANGNEQFFGPGTRLTVL.